This T cell receptor beta chain emerged from a study of breast tumors, draining lymph nodes, adjacent tissues. The study, taken as a whole, reports: Data fit most tumor T cells coming from lymph node, expanding in tumor. Tumor TCR diversity was below lymph nodes but above nontumor tissue.

Each CDR3 protein gets one entry after TCRdb re-called the multiplex PCR reads with MiXCR. The sample yields 55,000 to 75,000 distinct CDR3 sequences, approximately 45% seen once. There are 18 residues in the CDR3. Germline lookup yields CDR1 DFQATT and CDR2 SNEGSKA (reference sequence). With regard to this clonotype: Its antigen is unknown.

This TCR was sampled from a female donor with breast cancer. Some clones in this sample may be carry-over from other donors' samples. The material sequenced was breast tumor tissue. V gene TRBV20-1 combines with J gene TRBJ2-7; 8 nucleotides match TRBD1. CDR3 in amino acids: CSSIGQGSPERLPYEQYF. The CDR3 DNA is TGCAGCTCGATTGGACAGGGCTCTCCTGAACGGCTGCCCTACGAGCAGTACTTC.